The entry below gives a single T cell receptor (beta chain) sequence along with its context. Libraries were prepared by immunoSEQ multiplex PCR; TCRdb keeps only in-frame clonotypes and omits some of them. This table holds about 350,000 clones, roughly 90% found once. Germline CDR1 is SEHNR and CDR2 is FQNEAQ (reference sequence). V lost 1 base to trimming and J lost 0 bases; unmatched junction nucleotides: 9. This CDR3 is built from 18 residues. The data originate from a study of blood T cell repertoires in COVID-19. Sequenced sample: peripheral blood. This TCR was recovered from a woman aged 60 to 75 with COVID-19, enrolled during active disease. The chain combines TRBV7-9 with TRBJ1-5, with 7 nucleotides matching TRBD1. The CDR3 protein is CASSLVRPGGYSNQPQHF. The CDR3 DNA reads as TGTGCCAGCAGCTTAGTAAGGCCAGGGGGGTATAGCAATCAGCCCCAGCATTTT.